This T cell receptor beta chain appears in the sequencing data of a study of T cells in Graves' hyperthyroidism and ophthalmopathy. The study's findings and limits: The blood repertoire included most of the expanded thyroid clonotypes above 0.001.

The CDR3 regions of TCR beta were amplified from RNA transcripts. Primed by the HTBI set, a first-round RT-PCR was run on the TCR CDR3. TCRdb processed the multiplex PCR reads anew with MiXCR; each CDR3 protein has one entry. The sample lists a few hundred thousand distinct CDR3 sequences, nearly 15% seen once, with roughly 19% in the top ten. This clonotype was recorded a few times. What it recognizes is unknown. Germline CDR1 DFQATT, CDR2 SNEGSKA (reference sequence). After removal of 6 bases from V and 5 bases from J, the junction contained 6 bases not matched to a gene. This CDR3 is built from 12 residues.

This clonotype was obtained from a woman aged 60-75 years with Graves' ophthalmopathy. This chain connects TRBV20-1 to TRBJ1-2, with 7 nucleotides matching TRBD1. Sequencing was performed on blood. DNA of the CDR3: TGCAGTGCCCACAGGGGTCAGTATGGCTACACCTTC. It translates to CSAHRGQYGYTF.